Below are 14 T cell receptor beta chains sequenced from a single sample in a study of cytomegalovirus exposure and HLA in healthy donors. 13 Jbeta primers and 60 Vbeta primers were used for the PCR. Measured with immunoSEQ multiplex PCR; TCRdb has only the in-frame clones, and not every one. The sample contains tens of thousands of clones, 55% to 65% of which appear only once. What was sequenced was PBMCs. The source is a woman aged 50 to 60 in good health and CMV-seronegative.

As to this clone: This specimen includes other DNA sequences encoding the same CDR3. The V call is TRBV7-2, the J call TRBJ1-1; D gene unclear. The CDR3 contains 13 residues. The germline V gene has CDR1 SGHTA and CDR2 FQGNSA. Trimming took 1 base from V and 4 from J, leaving 7 bases between them. CDR3 residues: CASSLGHFTEAFF. The CDR3 DNA is TGTGCCAGCAGCTTAGGTCACTTCACTGAAGCTTTCTTT.

The chain has TRBV28 and TRBJ2-3, with 10 bases lining up with TRBD2. There are 15 residues in the CDR3. J was trimmed by 0 bases and V by 6 bases; bases with no gene match: 3. The V gene's germline CDR1 is MDHEN and CDR2 SYDVKM. The CDR3 loop reads CASRLAGISTDTQYF. CDR3 nucleotides: TGTGCCAGCAGACTAGCGGGGATTAGCACAGATACGCAGTATTTT.

The table lists this clone with a few counts. V and J are TRBV4-1 and TRBJ2-7; 14 bases match TRBD2. The CDR3 runs 15 residues. The V segment lost 2 bases and the J segment 11 bases; nucleotides outside the gene matches: 8. Germline V gene data show CDR1 as MGHRA and CDR2 as YSYEKL. The CDR3 bases are TGCGCCAGCAGCCAAACGACTAGCGGGAGGGCCGGAAAGTACTTC. Translated: CASSQTTSGRAGKYF.

This sequence joins TRBV19 and TRBJ1-2, with D unresolved. The CDR3 extends over 13 amino acids. Germline CDR1 and CDR2: LNHDA and SQIVND (reference sequence). The V gene lost 4 bases and the J gene lost 6 bases, with 12 bases spanning the gap. CDR3 region: CASSTTFTDGYTF. CDR3 DNA sequence: TGTGCCAGTAGTACTACCTTCACGGATGGCTACACCTTC.

The V and J genes are TRBV27 and TRBJ1-2; the D gene is possibly TRBD1 (6 bases). Trimming removed 2 bases from V and 1 base from J, with 11 bases in between. CDR1 is MNHEY and CDR2 is SMNVEV in the germline V gene (reference sequence). The length of the CDR3 is 15 residues. The CDR3 nucleotides read TGTGCCAGCAGTTTAACGGGCAGGGGTAACTATGGCTACACCTTC. Translation: CASSLTGRGNYGYTF.

The gene calls are TRBV11-3 and TRBJ2-5; D possibly corresponds to TRBD2 (6 bases). There are 14 residues in the CDR3. CDR1 and CDR2 from the germline V gene are SGHNT and YENEEA. V was clipped by 5 bases and J by 4 bases, with 14 bases between them. CDR3 nucleotides: TGTGCCAGCAGCCCCTACTCGGGGGTAGAGACCCAGTACTTC. It codes for CASSPYSGVETQYF.

The genes are TRBV7-6 and TRBJ1-3, with D possibly TRBD1 on 5 matching bases. V was cut by 1 base and J by 0 bases, with 10 bases left in between. Germline V gene data show CDR1 as SGHVS and CDR2 as FNYEAQ. The CDR3 covers 16 residues. The CDR3 sequence: CASSLGQTLSGNTIYF. The DNA of the CDR3 is TGTGCCAGCAGCTTAGGACAGACCCTCTCTGGAAACACCATATATTTT. The full variable domain, its missing parts supplied by reference TRBV7-6 and TRBJ1-3, is GAGVSQSPRYKVTKRGQDVALRCDPISGHVSLYWYRQALGQGPEFLTYFNYEAQQDKSGLPNDRFSAERPEGSISTLTIQRTEQRDSAMYRCASSLGQTLSGNTIYFGEGSWLTVV.

This chain connects TRBV5-1 to TRBJ2-1; possible D gene TRBD1, 5 bases. Germline CDR1 SGHRS, CDR2 YFSETQ. Trimming pared 1 base from V and 2 bases from J, leaving 10 bases between. This CDR3 spans 15 amino acids. CDR3 residues: CASSLQGAAYNEQFF. The CDR3 DNA sequence: TGCGCCAGCAGCTTGCAAGGGGCGGCCTACAATGAGCAGTTCTTC.

The chain couples TRBV5-1 to TRBJ2-3; D is perhaps TRBD2 (5 bases). The ends were cut back, 2 bases at V and 2 bases at J, with 9 bases in the middle. This CDR3 spans 14 amino acids. The germline CDR1 and CDR2 sequences are SGHRS and YFSETQ. In DNA, the CDR3 is TGCGCCAGCAGCTTTGGAGGAATCACAGATACGCAGTATTTT. Translated, it gives CASSFGGITDTQYF.

The chain joins TRBV5-6 to TRBJ1-5, with unresolved D. This CDR3 spans 13 amino acids. V was clipped by 0 bases and J by 4 bases, with 5 bases between them. Germline lookup yields CDR1 SGHDT and CDR2 YYEEEE. The CDR3 bases are TGTGCCAGCAGCTTGGGCCTAAATCAGCCCCAGCATTTT. Protein product: CASSLGLNQPQHF. Looking up the rest from reference TRBV5-6 and TRBJ1-5 gives the full variable domain: DAGVTQSPTHLIKTRGQQVTLRCSPKSGHDTVSWYQQALGQGPQFIFQYYEEEERQRGNFPDRFSGHQFPNYSSELNVNALLLGDSALYLCASSLGLNQPQHFGDGTRLSIL.

The gene calls are TRBV25-1 and TRBJ2-2; D gene ambiguous. Germline V gene sequence: CDR1 MGHDK, CDR2 SYGVNS. The CDR3 sequence is 12 residues long. Trimming removed 3 bases from V and 8 bases from J, with 7 bases in between. The CDR3 sequence: CASSDTRGELFF. The CDR3 DNA reads as TGTGCCAGCAGTGATACTCGGGGGGAGCTGTTTTTT.

This chain uses TRBV6-5 with TRBJ1-2, with D unclear. This CDR3 comprises 15 residues. V was cut by 3 bases and J by 4 bases, with 15 bases left in between. CDR1 is MNHEY, CDR2 SVGAGI, per germline. The DNA of the CDR3 is TGTGCCAGCAGTTATGCCGGGAGTAGAGGCTATGGCTACACCTTC. Amino acids: CASSYAGSRGYGYTF.

In its sample, this clone ranks as medium-sized. The rearrangement joins TRBV5-6 to TRBJ1-4; the match to TRBD1 covers 9 bases. J lost 8 bases, V lost 4 bases, and 6 bases had no gene match. The CDR3 loop spans 14 amino acids. CDR1 and CDR2 from the germline V gene are SGHDT and YYEEEE. As DNA, the CDR3 is TGTGCCAGCAGCGGCCGGGACAGGGAGGAAAAACTGTTTTTT. This sequence encodes CASSGRDREEKLFF. The variable domain in full, completed from reference TRBV5-6 and TRBJ1-4, reads DAGVTQSPTHLIKTRGQQVTLRCSPKSGHDTVSWYQQALGQGPQFIFQYYEEEERQRGNFPDRFSGHQFPNYSSELNVNALLLGDSALYLCASSGRDREEKLFFGSGTQLSVL.

The chain uses TRBV7-2 and TRBJ2-3, with 8 bases matching TRBD2. V was pared by 5 bases and J by 4 bases, with 5 bases of the junction left unmatched. This CDR3 is built from 14 residues. The germline gives CDR1 SGHTA, CDR2 FQGNSA. The CDR3 DNA follows: TGTGCCAGCAGCCCCGGACTAGCTTCAGATACGCAGTATTTT. Its protein is CASSPGLASDTQYF.